This is a list of T cell receptor beta chains from one sample in a study of regulatory T cells in long-lasting Graves disease. TCRdb analysed the multiplex PCR reads with MiXCR anew, one entry per CDR3 protein. The sample contains about 500,000 distinct CDR3 sequences, around 16% of which appear only once. These sequences were also reported in another study, on T cells in Graves' hyperthyroidism and ophthalmopathy.

The sample consisted of peripheral blood mononuclear cells (PBMCs), taken at new diagnosis, from a patient treated with antithyroid drugs. The receptor source for this set is a man aged 40-49 years with Graves disease. Both conserved end residues are part of each CDR3. D genes are given only for firm matches. Clone size, where shown, is once, few, many, or a class for clones that have expanded.

TRBJ2-3,-,TRBV12-5,many,TGTGCTAGTGGTTTCCCCCGCACAGATACGCAGTATTTT,CASGFPRTDTQYF
TRBJ2-7,-,TRBV11-2,-,TGTGCCAGCAGCGTACAACCGGGACTGAGATACGAGCAGTACTTC,CASSVQPGLRYEQYF
TRBJ1-3,-,TRBV5-1,-,TGCGCCAGCAGCTTGGACGGCTTCTCCTCTGGAAACACCATATATTTT,CASSLDGFSSGNTIYF
TRBJ2-4,-,TRBV10-1,-,TGCGCCAGCAGCGGGGACAAAAACATTCAGTACTTC,CASSGDKNIQYF
TRBJ2-5,TRBD2,TRBV10-1,-,TGCGCCAGCAGTGCTACCGGGACTAGCGGGATAGAGACCCAGTACTTC,CASSATGTSGIETQYF
TRBJ1-1,-,TRBV18,many,TGTGCCAGCTCACCCGCTGGGCGAAACACTGAAGCTTTCTTT,CASSPAGRNTEAFF
TRBJ2-1,TRBD2,TRBV20-1,many,TGCAGTGCTACCCGGACTAGCGGTGAGCAGTTCTTC,CSATRTSGEQFF
TRBJ2-1,TRBD2,TRBV30,few,TGTGCCTGGAAAGGGAGGGTGGATGAGCAGTTCTTC,CAWKGRVDEQFF
TRBJ2-7,-,TRBV20-1,many,TGCAGTGCTCTTACCCGACACTCCTACGAGCAGTACTTC,CSALTRHSYEQYF
TRBJ2-3,-,TRBV9,many,TGTGCCAGCAGCGTCCGAGGAGCTGTCACAGATACGCAGTATTTT,CASSVRGAVTDTQYF
TRBJ2-1,TRBD2,TRBV7-3,many,TGTGCCAGCAGCTCTACTAGCGGGAGGGCGCAGTTCTTC,CASSSTSGRAQFF
TRBJ1-1,-,TRBV2,many,TGTGCCAGCAGTGACAGGGGCGGAGGCACTGAAGCTTTCTTT,CASSDRGGGTEAFF
TRBJ2-1,TRBD1,TRBV28,many,TGTGCCAGCAGTACTTTAGGACAGGGAGCTAAGAATGAGCAGTTCTTC,CASSTLGQGAKNEQFF
TRBJ2-1,TRBD1,TRBV25-1,-,TGTGCCAGCAGTGACCCCAGGGGGCAGCAGTTCTTC,CASSDPRGQQFF
TRBJ2-7,TRBD2,TRBV6-1,many,TGTGCCAGCAGTCCGGGACTAGCGGGGGGTCCCGAGCAGTACTTC,CASSPGLAGGPEQYF
TRBJ2-5,TRBD2,TRBV28,once,TGTGCCAGCAGTTCACTGACTAGCGGACTCGACAAAGAGACCCAATACTTC,CASSSLTSGLDKETQYF
TRBJ1-2,-,TRBV6-2/TRBV6-3,few,TGTGCCAGCAGGGTTTCAGCTAACTATGGCTACACCTTC,CASRVSANYGYTF
TRBJ2-3,-,TRBV5-1,many,TGCGCCAGCAGCTTACGACAATCGATCACAGATACGCAGTATTTT,CASSLRQSITDTQYF
TRBJ2-6,TRBD1,TRBV5-1,many,TGCGCCAGCAGCCTGGAGACAGGGTCGGGGGCCAACGTCCTGACTTTC,CASSLETGSGANVLTF
TRBJ2-2,TRBD2,TRBV5-1,many,TGCGCCAGCAGCTTGGCCCTCAGCCCTAGCGGGATATCCGGGGAGCTGTTTTTT,CASSLALSPSGISGELFF
TRBJ1-1,TRBD1,TRBV28,many,TGTGCCAGCAGTAACCTCAGGGGGATGAACACTGAAGCTTTCTTT,CASSNLRGMNTEAFF
TRBJ1-2,TRBD1,TRBV28,-,TGTGCCAGCGACCCCCAATGGACAGGGAACTATGGCTACACCTTC,CASDPQWTGNYGYTF
TRBJ2-1,-,TRBV6-2/TRBV6-3,-,TGTGCCAGTTGGGACACCTACAATGAGCAGTTCTTC,CASWDTYNEQFF
TRBJ1-3,TRBD1,TRBV18,-,TGTGCCAGCTCACGGGGACAGGCTGGAAACACCATATATTTT,CASSRGQAGNTIYF
TRBJ2-1,-,TRBV11-3,many,TGTGCCAGCAGCTTAGATCGTGCCGGGAATGAGCAGTTCTTC,CASSLDRAGNEQFF
TRBJ2-5,TRBD2,TRBV28,many,TGTGCCAGCAGGGCAGCTGGACTAGCGGGAACACAAGAGACCCAGTACTTC,CASRAAGLAGTQETQYF
TRBJ2-5,-,TRBV5-6,many,TGTGCCAGCAGCCCTAGGCGGGTGTATGAGACCCAGTACTTC,CASSPRRVYETQYF
TRBJ2-7,-,TRBV6-1,many,TGCGCCAGCAGTGAGTCCATGACAGGCACCTACGAGCAGTACTTC,CASSESMTGTYEQYF
TRBJ2-7,-,TRBV5-1,many,TGCGCCAGCAGGAAGGAGACAGACGAGCAGTACTTC,CASRKETDEQYF
TRBJ2-1,-,TRBV7-9,once,TGTGCCAGCAGCTTTTGGTACAATGAGCAGTTCTTC,CASSFWYNEQFF
TRBJ2-3,-,TRBV2,many,TGTGCCAGCAGCCCAAACTTGGGTCAACTAGATACGCAGTATTTT,CASSPNLGQLDTQYF
TRBJ2-3,-,TRBV25-1,-,TGTGCCAGCGGACGGGCTTCTAGCACAGATACGCAGTATTTT,CASGRASSTDTQYF
TRBJ1-1,-,TRBV3-1,many,TGTGCCAGCAGCCCCGGTGGGGGGACTGAAGCTTTCTTT,CASSPGGGTEAFF
TRBJ1-1,-,TRBV6-1,-,TGTGCCAGCAGTTCTGCGCGAGAAATGAACACTGAAGCTTTCTTT,CASSSAREMNTEAFF
TRBJ1-2,TRBD1,TRBV10-3,once,TGTGCCATCAGGACAGGGGGTGGCTACACCTTC,CAIRTGGGYTF
TRBJ2-7,-,TRBV7-3,few,TGTGCCAGCAGCTTATCTAACGACCGGGGCTACGAGCAGTACTTC,CASSLSNDRGYEQYF
TRBJ2-1,TRBD2,TRBV5-8,few,TGTGCCAGCAGCCCCGGGACTAGCGGGAGAGACAATGAGCAGTTCTTC,CASSPGTSGRDNEQFF
TRBJ1-6,TRBD1,TRBV7-9,many,TGTGCCAGCAGCCTGGGACAGGGGAATAATTCACCCCTCCACTTT,CASSLGQGNNSPLHF
TRBJ2-3,TRBD1,TRBV2,many,TGTGCCAGCAGTGACCGACAGGGCGCAGATACGCAGTATTTT,CASSDRQGADTQYF
TRBJ1-5,-,TRBV12-3/TRBV12-4,-,TGTGCCAGCAGCGGAACGATTCAGCCCCAGCATTTT,CASSGTIQPQHF